This is a list of T cell receptor beta chains from one sample in a study of blood T cell repertoires in COVID-19. Clones were read by immunoSEQ multiplex PCR, and TCRdb kept only the in-frame ones, dropping some. The repertoire consists of fewer than 500,000 clones, with over 75% occurring once and the leading ten covering 1.3%. Sequenced input: PBMCs or T cells enriched from blood (not recorded which). The receptor set was obtained from a man aged 25-45 years who had recovered from COVID-19. CDR3s include the opening cysteine and the closing phenylalanine or tryptophan.

TRBJ1-1	TRBV13	CASSLRRAEAFF
TRBJ1-6	TRBV4-3	CASSQAGGDNSPLHF
TRBJ1-2	TRBV10-3	CAISESTARGYTF
TRBJ2-7	TRBV9	CASSGTGDSYEQYF
TRBJ2-2	TRBV3-1/TRBV3-2	CASSQGQGARVGELFF
TRBJ2-6	TRBV4-3	CASSQAPTGDLGGANVLTF
TRBJ2-1	TRBV10-1	CAGGGDLLSRYNEQFF
TRBJ2-1	TRBV2	CASSPPGLAGGYNEQFF
TRBJ1-1	TRBV7-2	CASRKANTEAFF
TRBJ1-1	TRBV4-1	CASSHTGSEAFF
TRBJ1-1	TRBV7-2	CASSFPGRSEAFF
TRBJ1-2	TRBV27	CASRQGVDYGYTF
TRBJ2-7	TRBV6-2/TRBV6-3	CASSYVGDRQYF
TRBJ2-7	TRBV11-2	CASSSIDRGSYEQYF
TRBJ2-7	TRBV7-2	CASSPDRVLGEQYF
TRBJ2-1	TRBV21-1	CASSKAIKLAGGTQALNEQFF
TRBJ1-3	TRBV7-2	CASSLQGIGPGNTIYF
TRBJ1-1	TRBV5-6	CASSLAGGERTEAFF
TRBJ1-5	TRBV4-1	CASSRSGTEYQPQHF
TRBJ1-1	TRBV4-2	CASSQDRGDTEAFF
TRBJ1-6	TRBV19	CASSMGRVHSPLHF
TRBJ1-2	TRBV5-1	CASSLGGQTPRF
TRBJ2-1	TRBV4-1	CASSRLVGGNEQFF
TRBJ2-1	TRBV29-1	CSVDGTSGGASSYNEQFF
TRBJ1-2	TRBV4-3	CASSQDYYGYTF
TRBJ1-2	TRBV9	CASSVHQGTSGYTF
TRBJ1-1	TRBV6-1	CASSEPPTGGPSEAFF
TRBJ1-5	TRBV27	CASSRDTFSNQPQHF
TRBJ1-5	TRBV7-2	CASSPQRSQPQHF
TRBJ2-5	TRBV7-2	CASSLKGGSGKTQYF
TRBJ1-2	TRBV7-8	CASSRGQQSYGYTF
TRBJ2-2	TRBV10-3	CAISEGVVPTGELFF
TRBJ2-7	TRBV6-6	CASNLGTGGAYEQYF
TRBJ1-1	TRBV4-2	CASSQDRTGGRAAFF
TRBJ1-1	TRBV5-5	CASSLTGTTEAFF
TRBJ2-7	TRBV10-1	CASSQNRGGEQYF
TRBJ2-1	TRBV6-5	CASSYESGTYNEQFF
TRBJ2-5	TRBV19	CASSISQGAGGETQYF
TRBJ1-5	TRBV6-2/TRBV6-3	CASSYGQGNQPQHF
TRBJ2-4	TRBV25-1	CASSDSLTGFQYF
TRBJ1-5	TRBV5-1	CASSLDGAQPQHF
TRBJ1-4	TRBV30	CAWSAFQATTNEKLFF
TRBJ2-3	TRBV19	CASSIQRSGTGVRDTQYF
TRBJ1-1	TRBV6-2/TRBV6-3	CASSFAGSNTEAFF
TRBJ1-1	TRBV10-3	CAISGTGGEAFF
TRBJ2-2	TRBV4-1	CASSQEEAGVLTGELFF
TRBJ1-5	TRBV4-2	CASSQVPGAQPQHF
TRBJ2-7	TRBV5-1	CASNPTGTLLGLEQYF
TRBJ1-1	TRBV5-1	CASSTQGTEAFF
TRBJ1-1	TRBV5-1	CASSLWTGVPEAFF
TRBJ1-6	TRBV27	CASSPDRAGSSPLHF
TRBJ2-2	TRBV11-3	CASSFGGELFF
TRBJ1-1	TRBV6-5	CASTSTGPPEAFF
TRBJ1-1	TRBV29-1	CSGLPGGMNTEAFF